This T cell receptor (beta chain) was obtained from a study of T cells in Graves' hyperthyroidism and ophthalmopathy. Study observations and caveats: Ophthalmopathy, as predicted by the model, came a median approximately 6.5 months after the prediction.

Using RNA transcripts as the source, TCR beta CDR3 regions were amplified. In the first-round RT-PCR of the TCR CDR3, the HTBI primer set was used. TCRdb ran MiXCR on the multiplex PCR reads and lists one entry per CDR3 protein. The profile covers about 700,000 distinct CDR3 sequences, with 12% to 15% appearing a single time and about a tenth taken by the ten largest. From germline, CDR1 is SNHLY and CDR2 FYNNEI. The V segment lost 7 bases and the J segment 5 bases; nucleotides outside the gene matches: 3. The CDR3 runs to 13 residues. This clonotype was detected ten times or more. Its target is unknown. Exclusions: uncontrolled infection, other autoimmune disease, pregnancy, lactation. The PBMCs were sourced from fresh peripheral blood (10 ml).

The origin of this receptor is a woman under 30 with Graves' hyperthyroidism. The chain links TRBV2 to TRBJ2-5; TRBD2 agrees at 11 bases. Input material: blood. The CDR3 DNA is TGTGCCAGCAAGACTAGCGGGATGGAGACCCAGTACTTC. As protein: CASKTSGMETQYF.